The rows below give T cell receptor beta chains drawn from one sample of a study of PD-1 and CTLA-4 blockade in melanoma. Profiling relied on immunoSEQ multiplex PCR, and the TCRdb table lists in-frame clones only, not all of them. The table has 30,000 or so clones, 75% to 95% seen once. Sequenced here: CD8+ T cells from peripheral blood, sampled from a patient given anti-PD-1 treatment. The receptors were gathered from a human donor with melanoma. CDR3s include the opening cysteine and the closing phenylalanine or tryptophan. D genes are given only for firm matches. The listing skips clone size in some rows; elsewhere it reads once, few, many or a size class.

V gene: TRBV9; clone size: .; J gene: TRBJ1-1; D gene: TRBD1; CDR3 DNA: TGTGCCAGCAGCCTCTTAGGGGGCACGTACACTGAAGCTTTCTTT; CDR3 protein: CASSLLGGTYTEAFF
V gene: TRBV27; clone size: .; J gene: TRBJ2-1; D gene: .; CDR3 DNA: TGTGCCAGCGGGTTAGGTGAGCAGTTCTTC; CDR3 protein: CASGLGEQFF
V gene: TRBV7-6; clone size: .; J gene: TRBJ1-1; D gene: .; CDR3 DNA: TGTGCCAGCAGCTTATGGGTGAACACTGAAGCTTTCTTT; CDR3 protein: CASSLWVNTEAFF
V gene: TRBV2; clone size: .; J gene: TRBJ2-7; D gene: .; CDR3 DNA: TGTGCCAGCACGGGTTACGAGCAGTACTTC; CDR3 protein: CASTGYEQYF
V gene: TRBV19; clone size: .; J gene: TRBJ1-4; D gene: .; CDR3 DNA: TGTGCCAGTAGTAGCGGGCGAACTAATGAAAAACTGTTTTTT; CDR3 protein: CASSSGRTNEKLFF
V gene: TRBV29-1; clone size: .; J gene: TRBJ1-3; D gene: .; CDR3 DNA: TGCAGCGTTGAAACAGTCTCTGGAAACACCATATATTTT; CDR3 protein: CSVETVSGNTIYF
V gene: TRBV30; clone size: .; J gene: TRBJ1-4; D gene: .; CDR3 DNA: TGTGCCTGGAGCCCAGGGTCGGATGAAAAACTGTTTTTT; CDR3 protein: CAWSPGSDEKLFF
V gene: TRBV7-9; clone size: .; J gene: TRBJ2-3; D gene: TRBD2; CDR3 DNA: TGTGCCAGCAGCTTACGGACTAGCGGGGCGGAAGCAGATACGCAGTATTTT; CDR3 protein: CASSLRTSGAEADTQYF
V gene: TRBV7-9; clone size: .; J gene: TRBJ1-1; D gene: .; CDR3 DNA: TGTGCCAGCAGCTTTCAGGGGTCTGAAGCTTTCTTT; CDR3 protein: CASSFQGSEAFF
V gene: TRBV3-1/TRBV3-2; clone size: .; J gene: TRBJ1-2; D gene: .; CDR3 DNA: TGTGCCAGCAGCCAAGAAGGGGGGGCTAGGGGCTATGGCTACACCTTC; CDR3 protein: CASSQEGGARGYGYTF
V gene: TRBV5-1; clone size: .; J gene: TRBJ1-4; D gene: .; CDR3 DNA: TGCGCCAGCAGCAGCTCCAAAACTGAAAAACTGTTTTTT; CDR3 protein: CASSSSKTEKLFF
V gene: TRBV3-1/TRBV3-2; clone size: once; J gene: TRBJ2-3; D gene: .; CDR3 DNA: TGTGCCAGCAGCCAAGGGTCCGGCACGCAGTATTTT; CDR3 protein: CASSQGSGTQYF
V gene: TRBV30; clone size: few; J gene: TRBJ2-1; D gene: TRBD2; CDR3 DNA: TGTGCCTGGAGTGTACGAAGCGGGAGGAGGTACAATGAGCAGTTCTTC; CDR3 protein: CAWSVRSGRRYNEQFF
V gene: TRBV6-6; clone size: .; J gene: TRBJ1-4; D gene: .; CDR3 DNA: TGTGCCAGCACTCACCTGGGGGAAAAACTGTTTTTT; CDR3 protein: CASTHLGEKLFF
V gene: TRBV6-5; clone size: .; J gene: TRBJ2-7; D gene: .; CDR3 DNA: TGTGCCAGCCGCCCTCAGTACCGCTACGAGCAGTACTTC; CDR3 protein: CASRPQYRYEQYF
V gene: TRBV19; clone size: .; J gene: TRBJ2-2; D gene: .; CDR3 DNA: TGTGCCAGTACCCCCCCCAGCAAGATAAACACCGGGGAGCTGTTTTTT; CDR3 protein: CASTPPSKINTGELFF
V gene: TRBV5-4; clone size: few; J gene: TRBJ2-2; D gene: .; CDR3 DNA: TGTGCCACCCGTGGGAACACCGGGGAGCTGTTTTTT; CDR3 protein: CATRGNTGELFF
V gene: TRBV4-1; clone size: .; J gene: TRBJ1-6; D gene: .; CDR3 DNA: TGCGCCAGCAGCCAAGCAGTTACTAATTCACCCCTCCACTTT; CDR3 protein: CASSQAVTNSPLHF